The 19 T cell receptor beta chains given below trace back to one sample, sequenced in a study of CD8 T cells in Susac syndrome (dated by TCRdb to between 2018 and 2021). Library preparation used the immunoSEQ multiplex PCR assay. RNA was extracted using the RNeasy kit, and about 0.5 to 1 ug of the RNA was reverse transcribed with random hexamers. TCRdb reworked the public reads: Q25 trimming with fastp, MiXCR clone assembly, productive beta chains retained. CDR3 protein duplicates are merged, each entry listing the most common genes and DNA. A total of about 210,000 distinct CDR3 sequences appear in this sample, about 95% of them only once. 0.095% of the sample goes to the ten largest clones. Source material: CD4+ T cells from PBMCs. The receptors derive from a human donor with multiple sclerosis.

The genes are TRBV12-3 or TRBV12-4 and TRBJ2-7; unclear D gene. This CDR3 has 11 residues. V dropped 6 bases and J dropped 6 bases, with 9 bases sitting between them. CDR3 sequence reads: CASRRLSEQYF. DNA of the CDR3: TGTGCCAGCAGGCGGCTTTCCGAGCAGTACTTC.

This chain uses TRBV28 with TRBJ2-2, with D possibly being TRBD2 (6 bases). Germline V lookup: CDR1 MDHEN, CDR2 SYDVKM. The CDR3 runs to 14 residues. Deletions cut 8 bases from V and 6 bases from J, with 16 bases between. CDR3 amino acids: CASYARLVSGELFF. The CDR3 region has the DNA TGTGCCAGCTATGCCCGACTAGTTTCCGGGGAGCTGTTTTTT. Together with reference TRBV28 and TRBJ2-2, the CDR3 gives the full variable domain: DVKVTQSSRYLVKRTGEKVFLECVQDMDHENMFWYRQDPGLGLRLIYFSYDVKMKEKGDIPEGYSVSREKKERFSLILESASTNQTSMYLCASYARLVSGELFFGEGSRLTVL.

The chain has TRBV27 and TRBJ2-3; unclear D gene. Germline values: CDR1 MNHEY, CDR2 SMNVEV (reference sequence). This CDR3 region has 14 residues. Between the trimmed V and J ends, which lost 4 bases and 0 bases, there was a span of 8 bases. CDR3 sequence (DNA): TGTGCCAGCAGTTCACGCGGCAGCACAGATACGCAGTATTTT. It encodes CASSSRGSTDTQYF.

This chain joins TRBV20-1 and TRBJ1-5, with 8 bases that match TRBD1. Germline trimming cut 6 bases from V and 7 bases from J; bases unmatched to any gene: 8. The CDR3 is 13 amino acids. The germline CDR1 and CDR2 sequences are DFQATT and SNEGSKA (reference sequence). DNA of the CDR3: TGCAGTGCAGAAGGACAGGGTAGACAGCCCCAGCATTTT. It is translated as CSAEGQGRQPQHF.

The rearrangement links TRBV11-2 to TRBJ2-4, with TRBD1 identical over 10 bases. The CDR3 is 14 amino acids. V lost 5 bases and J lost 7; bases outside the gene matches: 5. Germline V gene sequence: CDR1 SGHAT, CDR2 FQNNGV. CDR3 amino acids: CASSLDRGVNIQYF. The CDR3 bases are TGTGCCAGCAGCCTGGACAGGGGGGTTAACATTCAGTACTTC.

This clonotype occurred a few times. The chain couples TRBV7-3 to TRBJ2-2, with D perhaps TRBD2 (5 bases). The germline CDR1 and CDR2 sequences are SGHTA and FQGTGA. The CDR3 length is 12 residues. Trimming stripped 3 bases from V and 7 bases from J, with 6 bases between. DNA of the CDR3: TGTGCCAGCAGCTTGGGGAGCGGGGAGCTGTTTTTT. Translating it yields CASSLGSGELFF.

The gene calls are TRBV2 and TRBJ1-6; D ambiguous. Deletions cut 2 bases from V and 6 bases from J, with 14 bases between. This CDR3 region has 16 residues. The germline V gene encodes CDR1 SNHLY and CDR2 FYNNEI. The CDR3, as DNA: TGTGCCAGCAGTGAATTTTCGGGAGCCGTTAATTCACCCCTCCACTTT. This codes for CASSEFSGAVNSPLHF.

The chain joins TRBV4-2 to TRBJ2-2; D perhaps matches TRBD2 (5 bases). V was cut by 3 bases and J by 6 bases, with 14 bases left in between. The germline V gene has CDR1 LGHNA and CDR2 YNFKEQ. This CDR3 has 15 amino acids. CDR3 protein: CASSQARGAPGELFF. CDR3 bases: TGTGCCAGCAGCCAGGCCCGGGGAGCCCCCGGGGAGCTGTTTTTT.

The rearrangement links TRBV27 to TRBJ2-5; TRBD1 is a possible D gene (5 bases). V shed 2 bases and J shed 0 bases, with 10 bases lying between them. CDR3 length equals 15 residues. Germline CDR1 MNHEY, CDR2 SMNVEV (reference sequence). The CDR3 DNA sequence: TGTGCCAGCAGTTTAGGGCTAGGGGACCAAGAGACCCAGTACTTC. Its protein is CASSLGLGDQETQYF.

This chain joins TRBV28 and TRBJ1-1; D is uncertain. Germline lookup yields CDR1 MDHEN and CDR2 SYDVKM. V was shortened by 7 bases and J by 11 bases, with 14 bases between the two germline ends. The CDR3 covers 11 residues. CDR3 amino acids: CASNRAWAAFF. The CDR3 coding sequence is TGTGCCAGCAACCGGGCCTGGGCGGCTTTCTTT.

J is TRBJ1-1 and V is TRBV3-1, with 10 bases fitting TRBD1. The CDR3 runs 14 residues. The germline V gene has CDR1 LGHDT and CDR2 YNNKEL (reference sequence). J lost 5 bases, V lost 3 bases, and 3 bases had no gene match. CDR3 protein: CASSQADRGTEAFF. The CDR3 DNA sequence: TGTGCCAGCAGCCAGGCGGACAGGGGGACTGAAGCTTTCTTT.

This chain connects TRBV6-5 to TRBJ2-5; the D gene is possibly TRBD1 (5 bases). Trimming removed 2 bases from V and 5 bases from J, with 12 bases in between. There are 14 residues in the CDR3. The germline gives CDR1 MNHEY, CDR2 SVGAGI. DNA for the CDR3: TGTGCCAGCAGTTACCGGACACCCCGGGAGACCCAGTACTTC. The encoded protein is CASSYRTPRETQYF.

J is TRBJ2-2 and V is TRBV7-2; 10 positions agree with TRBD1. The CDR3 is 17 residues long. V was pared by 4 bases and J by 5 bases, with 10 bases of the junction left unmatched. Germline V lookup: CDR1 SGHTA, CDR2 FQGNSA. The CDR3: CASSSLWDRGPTGELFF. The CDR3 DNA reads TGTGCCAGCAGCTCACTATGGGACAGGGGTCCTACCGGGGAGCTGTTTTTT.

This chain uses TRBV7-2 with TRBJ2-3, with 10 bases fitting TRBD2. Per the germline V gene, CDR1 is SGHTA and CDR2 is FQGNSA. V lost 0 bases, J lost 2 bases, and 14 bases stayed unmatched. This CDR3 comprises 20 residues. The CDR3 region has the DNA TGTGCCAGCAGCTTAGCCTTTAGCGGGGGGCCCAGCTCTAACACAGATACGCAGTATTTT. It encodes CASSLAFSGGPSSNTDTQYF.

V and J are TRBV28 and TRBJ2-7; 7 nucleotides align to TRBD1. CDR1 and CDR2 (germline): MDHEN, SYDVKM. J was trimmed by 3 bases and V by 10 bases; bases with no gene match: 9. The CDR3 runs to 13 residues. The CDR3 region has the DNA TGTGCCATTACCGGGACAGCCTTCTACGAGCAGTACTTC. Translation gives CAITGTAFYEQYF.

This sequence joins TRBV29-1 and TRBJ2-5, with D unclear. The CDR3 consists of 13 residues. Germline V gives CDR1 SQVTM, CDR2 ANQGSEA. V lost 0 bases to trimming and J lost 7 bases, with 12 bases between them. CDR3 bases: TGCAGCGTTGAAGAGGTGGACCGTGGGACCCAGTACTTC. It translates to CSVEEVDRGTQYF.

The CDR3 bases are TGTGCCAGCAGCTTAGCGAGGACGGACAGGGGCGAAGAGCAGTACTTC. The encoded protein is CASSLARTDRGEEQYF. The chain carries TRBV7-9 and TRBJ2-7; 9 nucleotides align to TRBD1. The CDR3 contains 16 residues. V shed 0 bases and J 7 bases; nucleotides not matched to a gene: 10. Germline CDR1 and CDR2: SEHNR and FQNEAQ (reference sequence). Full variable domain (outside the CDR3, taken from reference TRBV7-9 and TRBJ2-7): DTGVSQNPRHKITKRGQNVTFRCDPISEHNRLYWYRQTLGQGPEFLTYFQNEAQLEKSRLLSDRFSAERPKGSFSTLEIQRTEQGDSAMYLCASSLARTDRGEEQYFGPGTRLTVT.

V is TRBV4-1 and J is TRBJ1-1, with D possibly being TRBD1 (5 bases). Per the germline V gene, CDR1 is MGHRA and CDR2 is YSYEKL. This CDR3 comprises 17 residues. V was cut by 4 bases and J by 1 base, with 19 bases left in between. The CDR3 region has the DNA TGCGCCAGCAGCCCCGGACGGGACCGACGACCGAACACTGAAGCTTTCTTT. Residues: CASSPGRDRRPNTEAFF.

V usage is TRBV27 and J usage is TRBJ2-5; maybe TRBD2 (5 bases). This CDR3 is 15 amino acids long. Germline CDR1 is MNHEY and CDR2 is SMNVEV (reference sequence). The V end lost 1 base, the J end lost 2 bases, and 11 bases lay between the germline ends. In DNA form, the CDR3 reads TGTGCCAGCAGTTTATTATTCGGCGGGCAAGAGACCCAGTACTTC. Residues: CASSLLFGGQETQYF.